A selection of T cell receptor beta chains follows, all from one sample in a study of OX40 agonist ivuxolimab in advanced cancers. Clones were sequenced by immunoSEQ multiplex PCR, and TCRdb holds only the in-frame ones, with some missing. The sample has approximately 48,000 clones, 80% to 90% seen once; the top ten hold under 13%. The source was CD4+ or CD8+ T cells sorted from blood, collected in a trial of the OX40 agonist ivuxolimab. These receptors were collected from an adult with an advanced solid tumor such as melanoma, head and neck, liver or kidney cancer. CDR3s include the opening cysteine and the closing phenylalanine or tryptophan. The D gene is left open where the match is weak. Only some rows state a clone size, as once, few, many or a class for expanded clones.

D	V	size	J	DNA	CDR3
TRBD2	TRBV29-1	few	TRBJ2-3	TGCAGCGTTGACGGCCTAGCGGGAGGGCCCTCAACAGATACGCAGTATTTT	CSVDGLAGGPSTDTQYF
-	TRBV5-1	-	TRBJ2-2	TGCGCCAGCAGCTTCGGACTCAGCACCGGGGAGCTGTTTTTT	CASSFGLSTGELFF
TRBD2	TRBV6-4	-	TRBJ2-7	TGTGCCAACCAGCGGGGGTACGAGCAGTACTTC	CANQRGYEQYF
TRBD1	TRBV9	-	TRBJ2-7	TGTGCCAGCAGCGTAGTCGGACAGGGCTACGAGCAGTACTTC	CASSVVGQGYEQYF
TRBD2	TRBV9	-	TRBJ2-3	TGTGCCAGCAGCGTAGGTGAGGCGGGGGGGCCCTCGGATACGCAGTATTTT	CASSVGEAGGPSDTQYF
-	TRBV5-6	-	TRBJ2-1	TGTGCCAGCAGCTTGAGGGTCAATGAGCAGTTCTTC	CASSLRVNEQFF
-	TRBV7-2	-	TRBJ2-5	TGTGCCAGCACCTCACGTGAGGTCCAAGAGACCCAGTACTTC	CASTSREVQETQYF
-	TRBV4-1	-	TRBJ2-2	TGCGCCAGCAGCCAAGTGGTAGGGACCGGGGAGCTGTTTTTT	CASSQVVGTGELFF
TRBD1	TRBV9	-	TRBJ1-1	TGTGCCAGCAGCGTAGGGTCAGGGGGCGATGGGACTGAAGCTTTCTTT	CASSVGSGGDGTEAFF
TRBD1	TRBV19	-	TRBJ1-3	TGTGCCAGTATCCGGGGGACAGCCTCTGGAAACACCATATATTTT	CASIRGTASGNTIYF
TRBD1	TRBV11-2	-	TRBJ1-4	TGTGCCAGCAGCCCTAGTGGGAGACAGGGGGTTTTGGAAAAACTGTTTTTT	CASSPSGRQGVLEKLFF
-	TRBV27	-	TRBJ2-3	TGTGCCAGCAGTTTCAACCGAATCACAGATACGCAGTATTTT	CASSFNRITDTQYF
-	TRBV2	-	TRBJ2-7	TGTGCCAGCAGTTATCTTCGGGACACCCCAATCCAGAGCTCCTACGAGCAGTACTTC	CASSYLRDTPIQSSYEQYF
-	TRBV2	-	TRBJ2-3	TGTGCCAGCAGCGAACCCCGGACGTCTAGCACAGATACGCAGTATTTT	CASSEPRTSSTDTQYF
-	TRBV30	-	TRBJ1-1	TGTGCCTGGAGTCCGGGCTCAGGGACTGAAGCTTTCTTT	CAWSPGSGTEAFF
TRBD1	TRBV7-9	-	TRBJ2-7	TGTGCCAGCCCCAAAGGACAGGGTTCCGAGCAGTACTTC	CASPKGQGSEQYF
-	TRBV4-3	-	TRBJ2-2	TGCGCCAGCAGCCAAGATTTGGACCCCACCGGGGAGCTGTTTTTT	CASSQDLDPTGELFF
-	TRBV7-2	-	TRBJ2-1	TGTGCCAGCAGCTTGGTGGCGGGATCCTACAATGAGCAGTTCTTC	CASSLVAGSYNEQFF
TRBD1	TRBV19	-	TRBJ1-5	TGTGCCAGTAGTACCGGGACAGGGGGCTTCGTGTTCAATCAGCCCCAGCATTTT	CASSTGTGGFVFNQPQHF
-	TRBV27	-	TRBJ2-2	TGTGCCAGCAGTCCACAGGGAATCGGGGAGCTGTTTTTT	CASSPQGIGELFF
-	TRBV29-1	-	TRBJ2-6	TGCAGCGTTGAAGTGGCAGCTGGGGCCAACGTCCTGACTTTC	CSVEVAAGANVLTF
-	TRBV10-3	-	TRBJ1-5	TGTGCCATCAGTGACGAGGGTAATCAGCCCCAGCATTTT	CAISDEGNQPQHF
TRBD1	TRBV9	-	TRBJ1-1	TGTGCCAGCAGCGTAGTGTTGCCAGTGGACAGGCCGGCGACTGAAGCTTTCTTT	CASSVVLPVDRPATEAFF
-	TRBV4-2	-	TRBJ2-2	TGTGCCAGCAGCCAAGGGGCACTATGGCTCGGGGAGCTGTTTTTT	CASSQGALWLGELFF